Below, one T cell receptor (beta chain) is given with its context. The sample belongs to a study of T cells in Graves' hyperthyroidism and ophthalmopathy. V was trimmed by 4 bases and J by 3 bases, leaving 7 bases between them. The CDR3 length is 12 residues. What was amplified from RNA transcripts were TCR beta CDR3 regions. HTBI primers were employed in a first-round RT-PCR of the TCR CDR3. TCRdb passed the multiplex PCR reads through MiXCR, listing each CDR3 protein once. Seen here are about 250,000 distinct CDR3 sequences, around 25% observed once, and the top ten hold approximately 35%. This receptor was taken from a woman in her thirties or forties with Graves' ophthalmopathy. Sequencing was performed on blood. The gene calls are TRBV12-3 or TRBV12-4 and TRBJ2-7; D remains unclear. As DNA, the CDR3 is TGTGCCAGCAGTTCCGACTTCTACGAGCAGTACTTC. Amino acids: CASSSDFYEQYF.